This TCR beta chain is from a study of long-term antiretroviral therapy in people with HIV. Study-wide results and caveats: Comparison with controls showed narrower CDR3 length ranges in HIV repertoires.

Version v3.0 of the immunoSEQ assay was performed at survey level. Only in-frame clones appear in the TCRdb table, and some are missing; sequencing was by immunoSEQ multiplex PCR. The sample has 20,000 to 25,000 clones; about 88% are singletons. Between the trimmed V and J ends, which lost 4 bases and 2 bases, there was a span of 2 bases. Looked up from germline, CDR1 is SNHLY and CDR2 is FYNNEI. The CDR3 sequence is 12 residues long. A note on this clone: The antigen remains unidentified.

This specimen consisted of unsorted PBMCs, obtained 0.6 years after starting antiretroviral therapy. The origin of this receptor is a man in his 60s with HIV. This sequence joins TRBV2 and TRBJ2-2, with D uncertain. The chain's CDR3 is CASSVNTGELFF. The CDR3, as DNA: TGTGCCAGCAGTGTCAACACCGGGGAGCTGTTTTTT.